This T cell receptor (beta chain) was captured by sequencing in a study of regulatory T cells in long-lasting Graves disease. Study-wide points: Newly diagnosed disease favored TRBV20-1 and TRBJ2-1 over persistent disease.

HTBI primers from iRepertoire and Arm-PCR of CDR3 regions yielded the TCR beta libraries. TCRdb re-derived calls from the multiplex PCR reads in MiXCR, one entry per CDR3 protein. The sample comprises roughly 470,000 distinct CDR3 sequences, about a fifth of which are singletons, and 7% to 9.5% rests with the top ten. This clonotype has ten or more counts. Its antigen is as yet unknown. The germline V gene has CDR1 LNHNV and CDR2 YYDKDF (reference sequence). Trimming took 0 bases from V and 7 from J, leaving 12 bases between them. The CDR3 sequence is 15 residues long. Sample time point: persistent/refractory GD, antithyroid drugs over 5 years with positive TRAb. TCR sequences were obtained from RNA taken from PBMCs.

The sequencing here drew on peripheral blood mononuclear cells (PBMCs), taken when the disease was refractory, from a patient treated with antithyroid drugs. The V gene is TRBV15, the J gene TRBJ1-4; the D gene is possibly TRBD1 (5 bases). The TCR originated in a female donor with Graves disease. The CDR3 reads CATSRDWGRAEKLFF. The CDR3 DNA follows: TGTGCCACCAGCAGAGATTGGGGCAGGGCTGAAAAACTGTTTTTT.